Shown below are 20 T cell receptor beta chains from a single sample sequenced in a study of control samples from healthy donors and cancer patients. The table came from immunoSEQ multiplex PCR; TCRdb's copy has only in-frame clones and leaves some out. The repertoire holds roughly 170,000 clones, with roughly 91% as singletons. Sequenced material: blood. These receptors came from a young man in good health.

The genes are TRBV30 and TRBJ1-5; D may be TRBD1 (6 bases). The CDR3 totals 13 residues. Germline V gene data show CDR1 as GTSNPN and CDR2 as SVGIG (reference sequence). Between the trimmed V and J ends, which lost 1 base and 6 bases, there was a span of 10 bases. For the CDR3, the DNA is TGTGCCTGGAGTGGGACAGCGGCTCAGCCCCAGCATTTT. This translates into CAWSGTAAQPQHF.

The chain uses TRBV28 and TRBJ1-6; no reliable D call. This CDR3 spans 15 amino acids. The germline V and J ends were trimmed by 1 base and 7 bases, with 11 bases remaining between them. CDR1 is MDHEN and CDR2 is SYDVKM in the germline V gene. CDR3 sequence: CASSLSFPQNSPLHF. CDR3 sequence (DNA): TGTGCCAGCAGTTTATCATTCCCCCAGAATTCACCCCTCCACTTT.

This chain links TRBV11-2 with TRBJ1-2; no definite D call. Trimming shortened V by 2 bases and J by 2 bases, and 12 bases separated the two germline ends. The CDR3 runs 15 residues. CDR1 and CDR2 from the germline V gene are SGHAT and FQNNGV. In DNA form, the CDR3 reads TGTGCCAGCAGCTTAAATTGGCTAGGGAACTATGGCTACACCTTC. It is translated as CASSLNWLGNYGYTF.

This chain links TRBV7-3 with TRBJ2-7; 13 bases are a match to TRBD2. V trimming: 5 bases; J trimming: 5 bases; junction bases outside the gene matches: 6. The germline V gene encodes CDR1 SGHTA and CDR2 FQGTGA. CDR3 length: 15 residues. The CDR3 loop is CASSAQGLAGDEQYF. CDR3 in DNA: TGTGCCAGCAGCGCCCAAGGACTAGCGGGGGACGAGCAGTACTTC.

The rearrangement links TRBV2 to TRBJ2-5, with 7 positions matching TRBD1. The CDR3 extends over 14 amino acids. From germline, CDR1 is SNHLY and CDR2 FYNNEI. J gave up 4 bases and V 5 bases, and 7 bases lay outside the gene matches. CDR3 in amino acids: CASSPQGVRETQYF. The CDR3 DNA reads TGTGCCAGCAGTCCTCAGGGGGTTCGAGAGACCCAGTACTTC.

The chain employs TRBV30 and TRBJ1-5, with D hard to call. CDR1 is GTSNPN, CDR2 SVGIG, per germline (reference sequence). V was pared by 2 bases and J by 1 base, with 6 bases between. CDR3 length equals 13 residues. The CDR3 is CAWSKVSNQPQHF. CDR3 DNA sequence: TGTGCCTGGAGTAAGGTCAGCAATCAGCCCCAGCATTTT.

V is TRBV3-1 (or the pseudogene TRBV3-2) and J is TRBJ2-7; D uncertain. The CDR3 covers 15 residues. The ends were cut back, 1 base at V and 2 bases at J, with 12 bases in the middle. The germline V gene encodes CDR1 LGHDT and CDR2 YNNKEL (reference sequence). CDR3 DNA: TGTGCCAGCAGCCAAGGAGGTATGGTTACCTACGAGCAGTACTTC. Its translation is CASSQGGMVTYEQYF.

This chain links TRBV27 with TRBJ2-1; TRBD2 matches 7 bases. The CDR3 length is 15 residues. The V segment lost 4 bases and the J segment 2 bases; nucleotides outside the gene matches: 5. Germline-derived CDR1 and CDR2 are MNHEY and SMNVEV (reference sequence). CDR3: CASSSGLKTYNEQFF. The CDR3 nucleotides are TGTGCCAGCAGTTCGGGACTAAAAACCTACAATGAGCAGTTCTTC.

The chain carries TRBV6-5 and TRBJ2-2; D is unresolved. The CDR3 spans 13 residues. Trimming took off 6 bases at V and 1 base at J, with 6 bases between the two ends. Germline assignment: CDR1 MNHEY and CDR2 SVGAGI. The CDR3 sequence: CASRVENTGELFF. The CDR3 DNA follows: TGTGCCAGCAGGGTTGAGAACACCGGGGAGCTGTTTTTT.

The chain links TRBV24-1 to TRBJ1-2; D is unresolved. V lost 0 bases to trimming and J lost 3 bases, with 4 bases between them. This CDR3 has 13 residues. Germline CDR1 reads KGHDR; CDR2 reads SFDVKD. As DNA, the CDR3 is TGTGCCACCAGTGATTTGGAAGACTATGGCTACACCTTC. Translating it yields CATSDLEDYGYTF.

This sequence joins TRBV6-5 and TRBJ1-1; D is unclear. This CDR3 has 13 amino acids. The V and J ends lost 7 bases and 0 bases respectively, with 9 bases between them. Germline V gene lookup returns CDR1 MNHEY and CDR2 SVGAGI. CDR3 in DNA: TGTGCCAGCAAGATAGCAATGAACACTGAAGCTTTCTTT. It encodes CASKIAMNTEAFF.

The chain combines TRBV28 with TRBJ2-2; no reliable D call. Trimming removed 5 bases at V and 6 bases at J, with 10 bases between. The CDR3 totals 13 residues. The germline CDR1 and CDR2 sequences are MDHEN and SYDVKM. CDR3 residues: CASSVPGPGELFF. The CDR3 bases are TGTGCCAGCAGTGTCCCCGGACCCGGGGAGCTGTTTTTT.

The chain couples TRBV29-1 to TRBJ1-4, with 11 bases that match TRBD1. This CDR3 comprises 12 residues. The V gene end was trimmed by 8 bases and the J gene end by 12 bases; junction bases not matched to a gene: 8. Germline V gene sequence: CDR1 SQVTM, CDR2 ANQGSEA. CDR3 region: CSTRGQGEELFF. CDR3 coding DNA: TGCAGCACCCGGGGACAGGGGGAAGAACTGTTTTTT.

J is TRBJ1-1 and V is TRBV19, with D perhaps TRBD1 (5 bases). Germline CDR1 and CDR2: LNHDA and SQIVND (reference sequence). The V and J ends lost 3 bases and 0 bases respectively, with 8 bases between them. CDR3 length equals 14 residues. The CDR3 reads CASSMGRMNTEAFF. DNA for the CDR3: TGTGCCAGTAGTATGGGGCGGATGAACACTGAAGCTTTCTTT.

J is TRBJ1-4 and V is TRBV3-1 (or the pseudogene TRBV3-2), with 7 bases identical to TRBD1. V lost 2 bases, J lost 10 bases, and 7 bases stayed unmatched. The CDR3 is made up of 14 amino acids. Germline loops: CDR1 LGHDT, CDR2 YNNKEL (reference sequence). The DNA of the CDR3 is TGTGCCAGCAGCCAACCGGGACAGACAGGAAAACTGTTTTTT. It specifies CASSQPGQTGKLFF.

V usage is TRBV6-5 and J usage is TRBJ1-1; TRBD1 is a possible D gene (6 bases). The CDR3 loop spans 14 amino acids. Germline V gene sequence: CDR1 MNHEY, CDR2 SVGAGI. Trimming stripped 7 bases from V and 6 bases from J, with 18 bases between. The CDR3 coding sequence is TGTGCCAGCACCGTAGTCGGGGGGCAGGCTGAAGCTTTCTTT. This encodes CASTVVGGQAEAFF.

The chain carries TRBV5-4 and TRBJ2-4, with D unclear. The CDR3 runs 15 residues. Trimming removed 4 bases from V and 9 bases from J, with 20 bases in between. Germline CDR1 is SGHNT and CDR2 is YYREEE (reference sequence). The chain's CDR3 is CASSPTGPGLAIQYF. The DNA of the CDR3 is TGTGCCAGCAGCCCAACGGGCCCTGGCCTCGCCATTCAGTACTTC.

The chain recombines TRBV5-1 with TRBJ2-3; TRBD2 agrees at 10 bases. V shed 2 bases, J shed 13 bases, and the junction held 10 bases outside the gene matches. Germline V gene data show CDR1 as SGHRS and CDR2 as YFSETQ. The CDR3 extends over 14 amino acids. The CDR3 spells CASSFTLAGGQEYF. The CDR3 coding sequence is TGCGCCAGCAGCTTTACCTTAGCGGGGGGCCAGGAGTATTTT.

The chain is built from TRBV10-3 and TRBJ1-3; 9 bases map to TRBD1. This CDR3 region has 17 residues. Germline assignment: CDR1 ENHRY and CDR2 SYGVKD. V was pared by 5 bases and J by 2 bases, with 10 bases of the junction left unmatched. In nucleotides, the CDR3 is TGTGCCATCAGTATACTCCCGGGGGACAGGGCTGGAAACACCATATATTTT. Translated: CAISILPGDRAGNTIYF.

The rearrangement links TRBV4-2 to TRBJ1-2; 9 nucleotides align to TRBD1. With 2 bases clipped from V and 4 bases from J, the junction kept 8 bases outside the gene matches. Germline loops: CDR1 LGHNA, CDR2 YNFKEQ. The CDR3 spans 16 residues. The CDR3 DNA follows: TGTGCCAGCAGCCAAAAAGCGGACAGGGGAGGCTATGGCTACACCTTC. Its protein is CASSQKADRGGYGYTF.